The 10 T cell receptor beta chains below were found in one sample sequenced in a study of T cell responses to AZD1222 COVID-19 vaccine. Using immunoSEQ multiplex PCR, the repertoire was profiled, and TCRdb retains in-frame clones only, with some absent. The sample has roughly 120,000 clones; roughly 84% are singletons. Sequenced material: peripheral blood, taken on day 0 of AZD1222 vaccination. The receptors derive from an adult in good health.

This clone was detected once. The rearrangement uses TRBV24-1 and TRBJ2-5; 8 bases map to TRBD1. Germline trimming cut 4 bases from V and 5 bases from J; bases unmatched to any gene: 8. This CDR3 has 15 amino acids. CDR1 and CDR2 from the germline V gene are KGHDR and SFDVKD. The CDR3 coding sequence is TGTGCCACCAGTGACCCCAGGGGGCGCACGGAGACCCAGTACTTC. This sequence encodes CATSDPRGRTETQYF.

V usage is TRBV11-2 and J usage is TRBJ2-1; either TRBD1 or TRBD2 may supply D (5 bases each). Germline CDR1 reads SGHAT; CDR2 reads FQNNGV. V was cut by 4 bases and J by 0 bases, with 13 bases left in between. The CDR3 totals 16 residues. CDR3 nucleotide sequence: TGTGCCAGCAGCTCGCAGGGACCCGGCTCCTACAATGAGCAGTTCTTC. Translation: CASSSQGPGSYNEQFF.

The chain joins TRBV9 to TRBJ2-1; 9 bases are shared with TRBD2. The CDR3 spans 15 residues. In germline, CDR1 is SGDLS, CDR2 YYNGEE. With V trimmed by 0 bases and J by 2 bases, 0 bases remained unmatched. CDR3 sequence: CASSVGGGAYNEQFF. In DNA, the CDR3 is TGTGCCAGCAGCGTAGGCGGGGGGGCCTACAATGAGCAGTTCTTC.

V and J are TRBV19 and TRBJ2-7; D is perhaps TRBD1 (5 bases). Trimming pared 2 bases from V and 3 bases from J, leaving 5 bases between. CDR3 length equals 12 residues. Germline assignment: CDR1 LNHDA and CDR2 SQIVND (reference sequence). This CDR3 is CASSIQGYEQYF. The CDR3 DNA reads TGTGCCAGTAGTATACAGGGCTACGAGCAGTACTTC.

V is TRBV10-3 and J is TRBJ1-6, with 7 bases matching TRBD1. V lost 6 bases and J lost 6; bases outside the gene matches: 2. CDR3 length equals 13 residues. CDR1 ENHRY and CDR2 SYGVKD come from the germline V gene. As DNA, the CDR3 is TGTGCCATCAGGGACAGGACTAATTCACCCCTCCACTTT. Amino acid sequence: CAIRDRTNSPLHF.

The genes are TRBV11-3 and TRBJ2-6; possible D gene TRBD2, 6 bases. CDR1 is SGHNT, CDR2 YENEEA, per germline. The ends were cut back, 0 bases at V and 1 base at J, with 16 bases in the middle. The CDR3 spans 19 residues. CDR3 nucleotide sequence: TGTGCCAGCAGCTTAGATTGGGGGGTCCCTAATTCTGGGGCCAACGTCCTGACTTTC. It encodes CASSLDWGVPNSGANVLTF.

This clone was seen just once. The V gene is TRBV12-3 or TRBV12-4, the J gene TRBJ1-3; D is unresolved. Trimming pared 8 bases from V and 2 bases from J, leaving 10 bases between. CDR3 length equals 13 residues. The CDR3 DNA is TGTGCCAGCGGATCCTTTGCTGGAAACACCATATATTTT. Amino acids: CASGSFAGNTIYF.

In this sample, this clone turned up many times. V gene TRBV27 combines with J gene TRBJ2-1; 8 nucleotides align to TRBD1. This CDR3 spans 15 amino acids. Germline trimming cut 6 bases from V and 4 bases from J; bases unmatched to any gene: 8. Per germline, CDR1 MNHEY and CDR2 SMNVEV (reference sequence). The CDR3 loop is CASSKDRDSYNEQFF. The CDR3 DNA follows: TGTGCCAGCAGCAAGGACAGGGACTCTTACAATGAGCAGTTCTTC.

The V gene is TRBV28, the J gene TRBJ2-2; unclear D gene. CDR3 length equals 15 residues. Germline V gene data show CDR1 as MDHEN and CDR2 as SYDVKM. Deletions cut 3 bases from V and 0 bases from J, with 8 bases between. The CDR3 DNA follows: TGTGCCAGCAGTTTGGAAGACTCGAACACCGGGGAGCTGTTTTTT. Translating it yields CASSLEDSNTGELFF.

This clone has more than one count but fewer than ten. This rearrangement joins TRBV30 to TRBJ2-7; weak D call: TRBD2 (6 bases). Germline V CDR1 and CDR2: GTSNPN, SVGIG (reference sequence). The V end lost 2 bases, the J end lost 4 bases, and 9 bases lay between the germline ends. This CDR3 is 12 amino acids long. The CDR3 reads CAWSHGGYEQYF. CDR3 sequence (DNA): TGTGCCTGGAGTCACGGGGGTTACGAGCAGTACTTC.